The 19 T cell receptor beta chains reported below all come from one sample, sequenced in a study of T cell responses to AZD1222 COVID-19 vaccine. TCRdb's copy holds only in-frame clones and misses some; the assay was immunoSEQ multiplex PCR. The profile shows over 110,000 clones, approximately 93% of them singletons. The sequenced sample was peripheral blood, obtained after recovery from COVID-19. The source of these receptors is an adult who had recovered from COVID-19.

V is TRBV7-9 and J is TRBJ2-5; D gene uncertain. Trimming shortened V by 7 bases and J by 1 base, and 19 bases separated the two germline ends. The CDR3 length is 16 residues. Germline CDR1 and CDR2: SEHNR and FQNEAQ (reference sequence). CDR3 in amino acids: CASTPRGTISQETQYF. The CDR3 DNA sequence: TGTGCCAGCACCCCTCGTGGAACAATATCCCAAGAGACCCAGTACTTC.

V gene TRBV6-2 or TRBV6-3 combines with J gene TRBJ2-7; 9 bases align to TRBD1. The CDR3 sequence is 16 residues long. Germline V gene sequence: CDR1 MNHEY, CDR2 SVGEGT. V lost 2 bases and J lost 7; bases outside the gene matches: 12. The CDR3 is CASSYPKGQGTLEQYF. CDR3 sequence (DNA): TGTGCCAGCAGTTACCCTAAGGGACAGGGAACATTAGAGCAGTACTTC.

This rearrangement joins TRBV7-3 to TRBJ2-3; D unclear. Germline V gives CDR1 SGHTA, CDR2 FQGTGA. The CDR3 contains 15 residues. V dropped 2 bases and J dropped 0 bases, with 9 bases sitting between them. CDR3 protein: CASSLGTPSTDTQYF. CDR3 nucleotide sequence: TGTGCCAGCAGCTTAGGTACGCCAAGCACAGATACGCAGTATTTT.

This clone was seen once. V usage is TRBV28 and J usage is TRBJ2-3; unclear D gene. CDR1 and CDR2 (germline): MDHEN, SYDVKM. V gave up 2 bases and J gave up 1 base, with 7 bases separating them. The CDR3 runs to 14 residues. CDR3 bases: TGTGCCAGCAGTTTACCAGGCCGCACAGATACGCAGTATTTT. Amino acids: CASSLPGRTDTQYF.

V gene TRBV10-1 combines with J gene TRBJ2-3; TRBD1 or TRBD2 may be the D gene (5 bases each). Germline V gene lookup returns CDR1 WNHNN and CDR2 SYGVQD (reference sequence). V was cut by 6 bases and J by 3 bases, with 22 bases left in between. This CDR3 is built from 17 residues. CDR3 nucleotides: TGCGCCAGCAGCCGAGTCACCGGGACCCCGGGGACAGATACGCAGTATTTT. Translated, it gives CASSRVTGTPGTDTQYF.

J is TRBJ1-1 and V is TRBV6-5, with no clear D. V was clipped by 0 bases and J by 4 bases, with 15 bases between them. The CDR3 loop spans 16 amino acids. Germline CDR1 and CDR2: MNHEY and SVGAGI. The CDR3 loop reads CASSYSILGSGTEAFF. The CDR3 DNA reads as TGTGCCAGCAGTTACTCGATTCTCGGGAGCGGCACTGAAGCTTTCTTT.

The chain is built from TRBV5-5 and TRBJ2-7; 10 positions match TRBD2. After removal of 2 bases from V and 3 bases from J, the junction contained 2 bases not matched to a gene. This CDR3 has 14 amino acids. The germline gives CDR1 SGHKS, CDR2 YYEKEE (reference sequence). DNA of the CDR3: TGTGCCAGCAGCTTCTCTAGCGGGAGCTACGAGCAGTACTTC. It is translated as CASSFSSGSYEQYF.

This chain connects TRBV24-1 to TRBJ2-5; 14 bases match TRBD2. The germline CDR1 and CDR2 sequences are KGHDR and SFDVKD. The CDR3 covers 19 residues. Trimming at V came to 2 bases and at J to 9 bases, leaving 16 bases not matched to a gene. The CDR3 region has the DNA TGTGCCACCAGTGATTCGGCCGGCGGAGGACTAGCGGGAGGTAGGGCCCAGTACTTC. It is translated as CATSDSAGGGLAGGRAQYF.

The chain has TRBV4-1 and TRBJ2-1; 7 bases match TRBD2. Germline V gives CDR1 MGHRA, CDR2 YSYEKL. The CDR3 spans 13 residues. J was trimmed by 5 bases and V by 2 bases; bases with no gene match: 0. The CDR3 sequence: CASSQLADNEQFF. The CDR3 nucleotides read TGCGCCAGCAGCCAACTAGCGGACAATGAGCAGTTCTTC.

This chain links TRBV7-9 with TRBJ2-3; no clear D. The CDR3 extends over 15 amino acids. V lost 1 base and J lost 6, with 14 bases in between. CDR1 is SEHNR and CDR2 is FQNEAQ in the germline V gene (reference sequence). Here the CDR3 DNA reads TGTGCCAGCAGCTTAGGAGGCATGGTAGCTGATACGCAGTATTTT. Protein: CASSLGGMVADTQYF.

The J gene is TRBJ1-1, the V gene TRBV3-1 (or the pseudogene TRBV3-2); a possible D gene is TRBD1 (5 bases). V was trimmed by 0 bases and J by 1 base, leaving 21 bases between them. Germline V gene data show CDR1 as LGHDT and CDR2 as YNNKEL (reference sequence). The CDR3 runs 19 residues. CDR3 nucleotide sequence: TGTGCCAGCAGCCAAGATGGTTGGGGACTCCCCCCGGGGAACACTGAAGCTTTCTTT. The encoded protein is CASSQDGWGLPPGNTEAFF.

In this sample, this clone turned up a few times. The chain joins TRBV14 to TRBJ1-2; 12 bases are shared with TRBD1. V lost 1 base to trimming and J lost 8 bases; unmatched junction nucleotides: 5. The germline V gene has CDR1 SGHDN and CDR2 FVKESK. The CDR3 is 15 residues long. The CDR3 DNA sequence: TGTGCCAGCAGCCAAGCCGGGACAGGGGGCGTCGGCTACACCTTC. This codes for CASSQAGTGGVGYTF.

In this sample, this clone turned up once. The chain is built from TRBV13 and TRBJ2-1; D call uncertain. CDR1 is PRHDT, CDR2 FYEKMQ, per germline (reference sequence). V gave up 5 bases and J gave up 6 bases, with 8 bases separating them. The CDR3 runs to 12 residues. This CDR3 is CASSIRGNEQFF. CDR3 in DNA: TGTGCCAGCAGCATACGCGGCAATGAGCAGTTCTTC. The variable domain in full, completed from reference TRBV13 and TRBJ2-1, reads AAGVIQSPRHLIKEKRETATLKCYPIPRHDTVYWYQQGPGQDPQFLISFYEKMQSDKGSIPDRFSAQQFSDYHSELNMSSLELGDSALYFCASSIRGNEQFFGPGTRLTVL.

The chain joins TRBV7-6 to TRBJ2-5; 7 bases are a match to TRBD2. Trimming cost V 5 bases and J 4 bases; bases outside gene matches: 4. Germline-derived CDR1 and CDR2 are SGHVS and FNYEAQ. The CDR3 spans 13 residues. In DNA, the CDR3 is TGTGCCAGCAGCCGACGACTAGCAGAGACCCAGTACTTC. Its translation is CASSRRLAETQYF.

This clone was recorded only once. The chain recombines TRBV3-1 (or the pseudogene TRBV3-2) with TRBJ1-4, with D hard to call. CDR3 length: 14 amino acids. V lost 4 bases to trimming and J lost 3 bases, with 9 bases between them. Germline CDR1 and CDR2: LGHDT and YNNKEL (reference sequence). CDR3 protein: CASSLRVPNEKLFF. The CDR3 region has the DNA TGTGCCAGCAGCCTTCGAGTGCCTAATGAAAAACTGTTTTTT.

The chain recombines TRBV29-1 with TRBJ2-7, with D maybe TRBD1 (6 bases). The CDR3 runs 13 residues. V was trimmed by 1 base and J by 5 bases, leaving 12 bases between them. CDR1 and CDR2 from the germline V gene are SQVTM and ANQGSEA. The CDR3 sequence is CSVEAQGLHEQYF. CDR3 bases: TGCAGCGTTGAAGCACAGGGCTTGCACGAGCAGTACTTC.

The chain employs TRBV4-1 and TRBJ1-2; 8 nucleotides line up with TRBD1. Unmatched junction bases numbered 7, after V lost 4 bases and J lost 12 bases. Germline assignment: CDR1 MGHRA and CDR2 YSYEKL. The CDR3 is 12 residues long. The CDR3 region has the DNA TGCGCCAGCAGCCCGTCTTCAGGGGGCAACACCTTC. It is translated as CASSPSSGGNTF.

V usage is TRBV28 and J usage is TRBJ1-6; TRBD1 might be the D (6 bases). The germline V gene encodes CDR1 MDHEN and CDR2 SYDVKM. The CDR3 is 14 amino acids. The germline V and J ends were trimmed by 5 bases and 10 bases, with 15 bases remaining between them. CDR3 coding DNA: TGTGCCAGCAGTAACAGGGCTTGGGGGTCACCCCTCCACTTT. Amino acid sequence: CASSNRAWGSPLHF.

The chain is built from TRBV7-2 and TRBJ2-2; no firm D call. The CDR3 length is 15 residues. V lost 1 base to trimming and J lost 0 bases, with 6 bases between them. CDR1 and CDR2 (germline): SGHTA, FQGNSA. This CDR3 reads CASSLGWTNTGELFF. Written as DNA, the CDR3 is TGTGCCAGCAGCTTAGGATGGACGAACACCGGGGAGCTGTTTTTT.